The entry below describes one T cell receptor (beta chain). This clone was recorded only once. Its antigen is still unknown. It has no much larger one-base neighbor in the sample; base qualities were not kept. This sample stems from a study of cytomegalovirus exposure and HLA in healthy donors (dated by TCRdb to about 2017). Regarding the complete study: An earlier analysis of several hundred of the donors reported roughly 300 Gb of sequence data and roughly 120 million unique TCR beta sequences obtained from 150 million to 200 million T cells. An early release covering roughly 580 HLA-typed donors comprised approximately 300 gigabases of sequencing data and 65 million to 100 million unique TCR sequences. Of the roughly 400 genotyped donors, about 80% fell in the genetic ancestry cluster associated with self-reported Caucasian donors. The aim of the study was to test whether cataloging public T cell receptors could identify signatures of past pathogen exposure. The study profiled the T cell repertoires of about 640 subjects by immunosequencing and related them to cytomegalovirus serostatus. A separate validation cohort of about 110 different subjects was used in addition to the roughly 720-subject first cohort. The study combined high-throughput TCR immunosequencing, statistical association of individual TCRs with disease status, and machine learning to predict cytomegalovirus infection status. A later analysis re-analyzed previously published TCR beta repertoires from about 730 donors and added high-resolution HLA genotyping to study TCR occurrence patterns. In the later analysis, no new phenotypic data were used to find candidate immune exposures; instead, reliance was placed on TCR beta sequences and their occurrence across donors. To decide whether each TCR beta V gene segment behaved as functional or pseudogenic, an earlier analysis of approximately 590 of the donors relied on high-throughput TCR beta sequencing. Donor age, sex, ethnicity and CMV serostatus were compiled alongside the repertoire data. In a later genetic analysis, genome-wide SNP genotypes for about 60% of the 666 donors were used, and that subset was treated as a discovery cohort. All discovery cohort repertoires had been generated using a single sequencing platform. Class I and class II HLA loci were covered by the typing at four-digit resolution. The number of donors typed differed by locus, with about 629-640 for A, B, C, DRB1 and DQB1, around 560 for DQA1, 600 to 610 for DPA1, and around 430 for DPB1. Because of strong linkage in the cohort, four or five DR-DQ haplotypes were treated as single units for association and clustering. Among 398 genotyped donors of the cohort, an average of approximately 240,000 unique TCR beta nucleotide sequences were sequenced per donor, roughly 20% of them non-productive.

Libraries were prepared through the immunoSEQ multiplex PCR assay. The multiplex PCR relied on a mix of 60 forward primers for TCR Vbeta segments and 13 reverse primers for TCR Jbeta segments. Amplification of the CDR3 region of rearranged TCR beta genes was performed with a multiplex PCR assay on genomic DNA. Amplified TCR beta libraries were sequenced as 87-base-pair reads on the Illumina HiSeq System. Turning to the authors' computational methods: In a later analysis, approximately 74 million unique TCR beta chains were counted across the 666 repertoires, and roughly 10 million of these chains were shared by at least two donors. A nearest-neighbor algorithm error-corrected the raw reads and collapsed the reads into unique sequences, merging closely related sequences to remove PCR and sequencing errors. V, D and J gene segments were assigned by aligning CDR3 sequences to IMGT reference sequences. Each retained sequence needed at least a six-nucleotide match to both a V gene segment and a J gene segment. Rearrangements were called productive when the CDR3 lacked stop codons and stayed in frame with V and J; all others were non-productive. Following IMGT convention, CDR3 was defined as the stretch from the second conserved V-encoded cysteine to the conserved J-encoded phenylalanine. The earlier analysis of 500 to 600 of the donors excluded sequences that lacked an unambiguous match to a single V gene segment. An earlier analysis of some 610 of the donors called V segments functional above 56.7% productive rearrangements and segregating when the between-donor standard deviation exceeded 5%. A statistical classification framework was built to diagnose cytomegalovirus status from the catalog of TCR beta chain sequences. In a later analysis, TCR nucleotide sequences were compared against IMGT/GENE-DB human TR gene sequences so that V and J genes could be assigned. A later analysis assigned CDR3 sequences and most-parsimonious VDJ recombination scenarios with the TCRdist pipeline. A later analysis defined each TCR beta chain by its CDR3 amino acid sequence plus V-gene family, and excluded reads lacking a unique V-gene family. In a later analysis, fewer than 650 highly shared, low-generation-probability nucleotide sequences were removed to address suspected cross-contamination and a sequencing artifact. A later analysis calculated a clonal expansion index for each public chain from normalized within-repertoire ranks of inferred template counts. A later analysis computed generation probabilities with a VDJ recombination model fitted to out-of-frame rearrangements, and checked the results against IGoR. In a later analysis, hypergeometric tests were used to score TCR-TCR, TCR-HLA and TCR-CMV co-occurrence, with a repertoire-size bias correction applied to TCR pairs. To estimate false discovery rates, a later analysis permuted the HLA or CMV assignments 20 times. In a later analysis, co-occurring TCRs were grouped using DBSCAN, and TCRdist sequence similarity was added for clustering within HLA-allele-positive subsets. Repertoires with fewer than 30,000 or more than 120,000 public chains, plus five repertoires with anomalous nucleotide sharing, were excluded from co-occurrence clustering. The clones in this table, taken by TCRdb from immuneACCESS, are in-frame only. Not every clone is retained; where verified, under half of the shortfall comes from an unresolved V gene, and the cause of the rest is unknown. V, J and clone size are taken as reported in that table, and D and trimming were inferred from the DNA itself. The table for this sample lists under 200,000 clones; around 65% of them were counted only once. About 3% of the sample lies in the top ten.

Trimming removed 3 bases from V and 0 bases from J, leaving 9 bases between the germline ends. CDR1 and CDR2 were assigned from the germline V gene as SGHDT and YYEEEE. The CDR3 starts with the cysteine, ends with the phenylalanine, and has 14 residues. Only the CDR3 DNA stays, 42 bases, in frame from base 1. What the research found in general, with its limitations: A later analysis reported that several top co-occurrence clusters appeared linked to parvovirus B19, influenza, CMV and Epstein-Barr virus. A later analysis associated about 16,000 TCR beta sequences with specific HLA alleles at a false discovery rate of 0.05. The earlier analysis of around 600 of the donors excluded some 16 rarely observed V segments, including chromosome 9 orphons, because counts were too low. Sequencing depth was assumed to be roughly uniform across donors in the presence/absence analyses, though that assumption may not hold. V-gene and J-gene trimming of TCR beta chains was associated with a missense DCLRE1C variant in a later genetic analysis, and the association was replicated in an independent cohort. When HLA alleles, especially DR and DQ, strongly co-occurred, TCR associations were difficult to assign to individual alleles. The classifier was reported to diagnose cytomegalovirus status with high specificity and sensitivity in both the original and validation cohorts. HLA typing was unavailable for some donors at each locus, so association tests used only the typed subset. This cohort had only TCR beta chains sequenced, and the lack of alpha or paired-chain data limited which features could be detected. A later analysis found that TCR association rates varied across HLA loci, with DRB1 alleles showing the most associated TCRs and HLA-C alleles the fewest. In vitro tests confirmed that a few of the cytomegalovirus-associated TCR beta chains recognize cytomegalovirus antigens. A further reported finding was that TCR beta sequences accurately predicted the HLA-A and HLA-B alleles for most subjects in the first cohort. The study listed 170 or so TCR beta chains as associated with cytomegalovirus. It was suggested by the authors that the approach could potentially be generalized to other disease states and immunological phenotypes. A later analysis found that HLA-associated TCR beta chains were more clonally expanded and had lower generation probabilities than equally common non-associated chains. Most CMV-associated TCR beta chains appeared to be HLA-restricted in a later analysis, and the HLA associations seemed to be driven largely by CMV exposure. A group of highly shared sequence variants was considered likely to be a technical artifact of the sequencing pipeline. Most TCR sequences were seen in very few donors, while some public TCRs were found in many individuals. The only immune exposure information available for the cohort was CMV serostatus. An earlier analysis of approximately 600 of the donors showed that most TCR beta V segments appeared in productive rearrangements either about 90% or about 30% of the time, which broadly matched IMGT annotations. A later genetic analysis reported fewer N-insertions in productive TCRs among donors in an Asian-associated ancestry cluster than the roughly 690-donor mean. Correlated functional status among segregating V segments might be attributable to linkage disequilibrium, but an unknown experimental factor could not be ruled out. Some IMGT-functional V segments, including TRBV6-2 and TRBV6-3, could not be told apart with the 87-base-pair reads, so those segments were excluded.

The cohort was made up of several hundred healthy bone marrow donors. At the time of sampling, every cohort member was nominally healthy, though immune exposures that went unrecorded were likely present. The donor tested CMV seropositive and was one of the 289 seropositive cohort members. A peripheral blood sample was provided by each donor, and peripheral blood mononuclear cells were used for TCR beta sequencing. Genomic DNA extraction from the blood cell samples was performed with the Qiagen DNeasy Blood Extraction Kit. Sequenced sample: PBMCs. This chain joins TRBV5-6 to TRBJ2-5; the D segment cannot be called with confidence. The clonotype was recovered from a woman in her thirties or forties in good health and CMV-seropositive. The CDR3 corresponds to CASSSDMNQETQYF. The nucleotide sequence is given as TGTGCCAGCAGCTCCGACATGAACCAAGAGACCCAGTACTTC. Outside the CDR3, residues come from the reference TRBV5-6 and TRBJ2-5 proteins, so the full variable domain is: DAGVTQSPTHLIKTRGQQVTLRCSPKSGHDTVSWYQQALGQGPQFIFQYYEEEERQRGNFPDRFSGHQFPNYSSELNVNALLLGDSALYLCASSSDMNQETQYFGPGTRLLVL.